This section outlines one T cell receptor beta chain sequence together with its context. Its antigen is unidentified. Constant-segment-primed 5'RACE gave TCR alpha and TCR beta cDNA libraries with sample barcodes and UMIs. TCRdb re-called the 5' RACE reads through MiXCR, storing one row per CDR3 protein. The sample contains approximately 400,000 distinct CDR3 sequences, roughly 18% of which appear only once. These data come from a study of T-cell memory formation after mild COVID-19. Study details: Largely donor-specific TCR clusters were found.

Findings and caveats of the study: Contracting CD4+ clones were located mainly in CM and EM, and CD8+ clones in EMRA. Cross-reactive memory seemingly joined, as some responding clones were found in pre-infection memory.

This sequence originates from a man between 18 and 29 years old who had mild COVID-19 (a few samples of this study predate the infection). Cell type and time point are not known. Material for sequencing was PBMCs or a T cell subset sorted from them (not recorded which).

CDR3 amino acids: CATSSTRVGTEAFF. The CDR3 nucleotides read TGTGCCACCAGCAGTACCCGGGTGGGTACTGAAGCTTTCTTT. This chain joins TRBV15 and TRBJ1-1; no firm D call. The V gene's germline CDR1 is LNHNV and CDR2 YYDKDF (reference sequence). This CDR3 is 14 amino acids long. V dropped 3 bases and J dropped 5 bases, with 13 bases sitting between them.